Below are 22 T cell receptor beta chains sequenced from a single sample in a study of cytomegalovirus exposure and HLA in healthy donors. This PCR relied on a set of 60 Vbeta primers and 13 Jbeta primers. The method was immunoSEQ multiplex PCR; TCRdb's version includes in-frame clones alone and lacks a portion of them. This table holds 150,000 to 160,000 clones, 75% to 85% found once. Sample: PBMCs. The receptor source for this set is a woman aged 40 to 50 in good health and CMV-seropositive.

This clone was recorded only once. V is TRBV28 and J is TRBJ1-4; D unclear. V was shortened by 5 bases and J by 3 bases, with 16 bases between the two germline ends. Per germline, CDR1 MDHEN and CDR2 SYDVKM. The CDR3 spans 16 residues. The CDR3 spells CASSPSGPKSNEKLFF. CDR3 DNA: TGTGCCAGCAGTCCGTCCGGTCCGAAGTCTAATGAAAAACTGTTTTTT.

The V call is TRBV5-1, the J call TRBJ2-2, with a possible D match to TRBD1 (6 bases). Trimming took 3 bases from V and 5 from J, leaving 17 bases between them. Germline CDR1 SGHRS, CDR2 YFSETQ. This CDR3 is built from 16 residues. This CDR3 is CASSYWQGRSTGELFF. CDR3 nucleotide sequence: TGCGCCAGCAGCTATTGGCAGGGGCGAAGTACCGGGGAGCTGTTTTTT.

The rearrangement uses TRBV18 and TRBJ2-5; no firm D call. Trimming took off 3 bases at V and 5 bases at J, with 7 bases between the two ends. The CDR3 totals 12 residues. CDR1 is KGHSH and CDR2 is LQKENI in the germline V gene. The CDR3 sequence is CASSPIEETQYF. CDR3 nucleotides: TGTGCCAGCTCACCCATTGAGGAGACCCAGTACTTC.

This clone has more than one count but fewer than ten. The CDR3 is CASSPNSYEQYF. Here the CDR3 DNA reads TGCGCCAGCAGCCCTAACTCCTACGAGCAGTACTTC. This chain uses TRBV5-1 with TRBJ2-7; no clear D gene. CDR1 and CDR2 (germline): SGHRS, YFSETQ. Trimming took 4 bases from V and 0 from J, leaving 5 bases between them. CDR3 length equals 12 residues.

J is TRBJ2-3 and V is TRBV7-9; possible D gene TRBD2, 6 bases. The V gene lost 5 bases and the J gene lost 4 bases, with 10 bases spanning the gap. Per the germline V gene, CDR1 is SEHNR and CDR2 is FQNEAQ (reference sequence). CDR3 size: 13 residues. CDR3 sequence reads: CASSRPGADTQYF. The CDR3, as DNA: TGTGCCAGCAGCCGCCCGGGGGCAGATACGCAGTATTTT.

The rearrangement joins TRBV25-1 to TRBJ1-4; tentatively, D is TRBD1 (6 bases). The CDR3 consists of 14 residues. V was clipped by 2 bases and J by 8 bases, with 12 bases between them. Germline V gene sequence: CDR1 MGHDK, CDR2 SYGVNS. CDR3 protein: CASSERGGNEKLFF. The CDR3 nucleotides read TGTGCCAGCAGTGAAAGGGGGGGAAACGAAAAACTGTTTTTT.

V gene TRBV11-2 combines with J gene TRBJ2-5, with no clear D. Trimming stripped 2 bases from V and 4 bases from J, with 8 bases between. The CDR3 has 13 residues. CDR1 is SGHAT, CDR2 FQNNGV, per germline. The CDR3 sequence: CASSLLSPETQYF. CDR3 sequence (DNA): TGTGCCAGCAGCTTACTTTCCCCAGAGACCCAGTACTTC.

This chain uses TRBV30 with TRBJ1-2; D ambiguous. The CDR3 runs 12 residues. From germline, CDR1 is GTSNPN and CDR2 SVGIG (reference sequence). With 0 bases removed from V and 5 bases from J, the gap between germline ends came to 7 bases. CDR3 DNA sequence: TGTGCCTGGAGTGTATTACAGTATGGCTACACCTTC. Translation gives CAWSVLQYGYTF.

As regards this clone: Other DNA variants within this sample encode the same CDR3. The chain recombines TRBV11-2 with TRBJ2-7; 7 nucleotides align to TRBD2. Per the germline V gene, CDR1 is SGHAT and CDR2 is FQNNGV. The CDR3 length is 14 residues. The V and J ends lost 1 base and 2 bases, in that order; junction bases with no gene match: 2. The CDR3 bases are TGTGCCAGCAGCTTAGGAGGGAGGGCCTACGAGCAGTACTTC. Its translation: CASSLGGRAYEQYF.

This clone appeared a few times. The chain recombines TRBV10-1 with TRBJ2-1; the D gene is possibly TRBD2 (6 bases). V lost 4 bases and J lost 9, with 19 bases in between. This CDR3 has 15 residues. The germline V gene has CDR1 WNHNN and CDR2 SYGVQD (reference sequence). The CDR3 DNA follows: TGCGCCAGCAGTGGCCCGCGCCGAGGAGGGAGTGAGCAGTTCTTC. It specifies CASSGPRRGGSEQFF.

The rearrangement links TRBV29-1 to TRBJ2-3; 14 bases match TRBD2. Trimming removed 4 bases from V and 4 bases from J; junction bases left unmatched: 1. The CDR3 loop spans 14 amino acids. Germline loops: CDR1 SQVTM, CDR2 ANQGSEA. The CDR3, as DNA: TGCAGCGTTGGGGGACTAGCGGGAGCAGATACGCAGTATTTT. As protein: CSVGGLAGADTQYF.

The chain has TRBV27 and TRBJ2-1; D is undetermined. V was clipped by 6 bases and J by 4 bases, with 4 bases between them. The germline V gene has CDR1 MNHEY and CDR2 SMNVEV (reference sequence). This CDR3 has 11 amino acids. CDR3 DNA: TGTGCCAGCAGCAATTACAATGAGCAGTTCTTC. It translates to CASSNYNEQFF.

The chain has TRBV6-1 and TRBJ2-7; TRBD2 matches at 12 bases. The CDR3 loop spans 16 amino acids. From germline, CDR1 is MNHNS and CDR2 SASEGT. The trim removed 2 bases at V and 4 bases at J, leaving 6 bases unmatched. The CDR3: CASSEKLAGGGYEQYF. The CDR3 DNA follows: TGTGCCAGCAGTGAAAAACTAGCGGGAGGTGGTTACGAGCAGTACTTC.

The chain couples TRBV7-9 to TRBJ2-2; 9 bases align to TRBD1. Germline CDR1 and CDR2: SEHNR and FQNEAQ (reference sequence). The trim removed 3 bases at V and 5 bases at J, leaving 4 bases unmatched. This CDR3 region has 15 residues. CDR3 residues: CASSFGTGSTGELFF. In nucleotides, the CDR3 is TGTGCCAGCAGCTTCGGGACAGGGAGTACCGGGGAGCTGTTTTTT.

This clone appeared a few times. The chain carries TRBV30 and TRBJ2-7; 11 bases line up with TRBD2. In germline, CDR1 is GTSNPN, CDR2 SVGIG (reference sequence). The CDR3 covers 14 residues. V trimming: 2 bases; J trimming: 3 bases; junction bases outside the gene matches: 3. The CDR3 sequence: CAWSLAGGIYEQYF. Written as DNA, the CDR3 is TGTGCCTGGAGTCTAGCGGGAGGAATCTACGAGCAGTACTTC.

The rearrangement joins TRBV2 to TRBJ1-2; D is unresolved. Germline values: CDR1 SNHLY, CDR2 FYNNEI. Trimming shortened V by 3 bases and J by 6 bases, and 14 bases separated the two germline ends. The CDR3 has 14 amino acids. CDR3 in amino acids: CASSEVRGWHGYTF. The DNA for the CDR3 is TGTGCCAGCAGTGAGGTTCGGGGATGGCATGGCTACACCTTC.

The rearrangement links TRBV15 to TRBJ1-5; tentatively, D is TRBD1 (5 bases). Trimming took 0 bases from V and 0 from J, leaving 18 bases between them. Germline CDR1 reads LNHNV; CDR2 reads YYDKDF (reference sequence). CDR3 length equals 19 residues. The CDR3 coding sequence is TGTGCCACCAGCAGAGATGGGGCAGGAACGGTTTTTAGCAATCAGCCCCAGCATTTT. Translation gives CATSRDGAGTVFSNQPQHF. Using reference TRBV15 and TRBJ1-5 for the parts outside the CDR3, the full variable domain is DAMVIQNPRYQVTQFGKPVTLSCSQTLNHNVMYWYQQKSSQAPKLLFHYYDKDFNNEADTPDNFQSRRPNTSFCFLDIRSPGLGDTAMYLCATSRDGAGTVFSNQPQHFGDGTRLSIL.

V is TRBV18 and J is TRBJ2-1; the D gene is possibly TRBD2 (6 bases). The CDR3 is 13 residues long. The V gene lost 4 bases and the J gene lost 5 bases, with 9 bases spanning the gap. Germline-derived CDR1 and CDR2 are KGHSH and LQKENI. The CDR3 protein is CASSRVADNEQFF. The CDR3 bases are TGTGCCAGCTCACGTGTAGCGGACAATGAGCAGTTCTTC.

This clone has just one count. The CDR3 spells CASSAPGQGLGNTIYF. CDR3 DNA sequence: TGTGCCAGCAGTGCACCGGGACAGGGCTTAGGAAACACCATATATTTT. The chain joins TRBV28 to TRBJ1-3; 9 bases are a match to TRBD1. V lost 5 bases, J lost 4 bases, and 9 bases stayed unmatched. CDR1 and CDR2 (germline): MDHEN, SYDVKM. The CDR3 extends over 16 amino acids.

There are a few counts of this clone. The chain links TRBV9 to TRBJ1-1; 8 positions agree with TRBD1. Germline V CDR1 and CDR2: SGDLS, YYNGEE. The J segment lost 0 bases and the V segment lost 5 bases, leaving 6 bases of the junction unmatched. This CDR3 is 15 amino acids long. The CDR3 loop reads CASRRQGALNTEAFF. DNA for the CDR3: TGTGCCAGCAGGCGGCAGGGGGCTCTGAACACTGAAGCTTTCTTT.

The V call is TRBV7-9, the J call TRBJ1-4, with TRBD1 identical over 7 bases. The ends lost 2 bases at V and 0 bases at J; junction bases unmatched: 6. This CDR3 is built from 17 residues. The germline CDR1 and CDR2 sequences are SEHNR and FQNEAQ (reference sequence). CDR3 region: CASSLSAGGATNEKLFF. CDR3 coding DNA: TGTGCCAGCAGCTTATCCGCAGGGGGAGCAACTAATGAAAAACTGTTTTTT.

This sequence joins TRBV10-3 and TRBJ2-7; possibly TRBD2 for D (6 bases). Germline V CDR1 and CDR2: ENHRY, SYGVKD. The germline V and J ends were trimmed by 0 bases and 0 bases, with 12 bases remaining between them. CDR3 size: 16 residues. CDR3 DNA sequence: TGTGCCATCAGTGAGTCGATTGGGACTGGCTCCTACGAGCAGTACTTC. This codes for CAISESIGTGSYEQYF.